The 20 T cell receptor beta chains presented below share a single source sample, sequenced in a study of blood T cell repertoires in COVID-19. The protocol was immunoSEQ multiplex PCR, while the TCRdb copy is restricted to in-frame clones and leaves out a portion. Here the sample spans some 200,000 clones, 65% to 85% being singletons. Specimen: peripheral blood. The receptor set was obtained from a human donor in a cohort sampled during active COVID-19.

V is TRBV10-3 and J is TRBJ2-6, with D hard to call. CDR3 length: 14 amino acids. In germline, CDR1 is ENHRY, CDR2 SYGVKD. Trimming left V 4 bases short and J 3 bases short, with 7 bases between. CDR3 DNA sequence: TGTGCCATCAGTGTCGGGTTTGGGGCCAACGTCCTGACTTTC. Translated: CAISVGFGANVLTF.

V usage is TRBV19 and J usage is TRBJ1-1, with D possibly TRBD1 on 6 matching bases. The CDR3 is 17 amino acids. Trimming cost V 6 bases and J 5 bases, with 25 bases left between them. Germline-derived CDR1 and CDR2 are LNHDA and SQIVND (reference sequence). The DNA for the CDR3 is TGTGCCAGTAGCCCAAAACGCGCGAGTAGGGGGAAGACTGAAGCTTTCTTT. Translating gives CASSPKRASRGKTEAFF.

V usage is TRBV18 and J usage is TRBJ2-7; 7 positions agree with TRBD1. Germline CDR1 KGHSH, CDR2 LQKENI. J lost 4 bases, V lost 1 base, and 4 bases had no gene match. The CDR3 consists of 14 residues. The CDR3 sequence is CASSPQGALYEQYF. In nucleotides, the CDR3 is TGTGCCAGCTCACCACAGGGGGCGCTTTACGAGCAGTACTTC.

The chain carries TRBV3-1 (or the pseudogene TRBV3-2) and TRBJ1-6; D ambiguous. This CDR3 contains 14 residues. The V end was cut by 3 bases, the J end by 8 bases, with 11 bases between. Germline assignment: CDR1 LGHDT and CDR2 YNNKEL (reference sequence). This CDR3 is CASSQQVVDSPLHF. CDR3 sequence (DNA): TGTGCCAGCAGCCAGCAGGTTGTGGATTCACCCCTCCACTTT.

This chain connects TRBV28 to TRBJ1-3; 8 bases line up with TRBD1. With 1 base clipped from V and 5 bases from J, the junction kept 10 bases outside the gene matches. This CDR3 comprises 17 residues. From germline, CDR1 is MDHEN and CDR2 SYDVKM. As DNA, the CDR3 is TGTGCCAGCAGTTTATACCGGACAGGGAAGGGAAGAAACACCATATATTTT. Protein: CASSLYRTGKGRNTIYF.

This chain links TRBV3-1 (or the pseudogene TRBV3-2) with TRBJ1-1; no clear D. Germline-derived CDR1 and CDR2 are LGHDT and YNNKEL (reference sequence). This CDR3 region has 13 residues. The V and J ends lost 4 bases and 1 base respectively, with 7 bases between them. CDR3 coding DNA: TGTGCCAGCAGCCCCTACAGGAACACTGAAGCTTTCTTT. It encodes CASSPYRNTEAFF.

The V call is TRBV29-1, the J call TRBJ1-5, with D maybe TRBD1 (5 bases). V lost 3 bases to trimming and J lost 2 bases, with 14 bases between them. Germline V lookup: CDR1 SQVTM, CDR2 ANQGSEA. The CDR3 runs 15 residues. The CDR3, as DNA: TGCAGCGTTGAGGTCCAGGGAGGGGGCAATCAGCCCCAGCATTTT. Translated: CSVEVQGGGNQPQHF.

V usage is TRBV4-2 and J usage is TRBJ2-7; tentatively, D is TRBD2 (5 bases). CDR1 LGHNA and CDR2 YNFKEQ come from the germline V gene. The V and J ends lost 2 bases and 0 bases respectively, with 17 bases between them. CDR3 size: 17 residues. CDR3 residues: CASSQPLGGRSSYEQYF. The CDR3 nucleotides are TGTGCCAGCAGCCAACCCCTGGGCGGGCGGAGCTCCTACGAGCAGTACTTC.

This chain links TRBV18 with TRBJ2-3; TRBD1 matches at 11 bases. V was pared by 5 bases and J by 2 bases, with 3 bases of the junction left unmatched. Germline values: CDR1 KGHSH, CDR2 LQKENI. This CDR3 region has 15 residues. This CDR3 reads CASSRDRGDTDTQYF. The CDR3 DNA sequence: TGTGCCAGCTCAAGGGACAGGGGGGACACAGATACGCAGTATTTT.

The rearrangement uses TRBV6-6 and TRBJ1-1, with D possibly matching TRBD1 (5 bases). Per germline, CDR1 MNHNY and CDR2 SVGAGI (reference sequence). The CDR3 contains 13 residues. With 2 bases removed from V and 6 bases from J, the gap between germline ends came to 10 bases. The CDR3 region is CASSYGGFAEAFF. The CDR3 DNA follows: TGTGCCAGCAGTTACGGGGGGTTCGCTGAAGCTTTCTTT.

The chain has TRBV5-4 and TRBJ1-2; TRBD1 might be the D (5 bases). The V end lost 4 bases, the J end lost 1 base, and 14 bases lay between the germline ends. There are 15 residues in the CDR3. Germline V CDR1 and CDR2: SGHNT, YYREEE (reference sequence). CDR3 sequence (DNA): TGTGCCAGCAGCCAGCAAGGTCAGGGTAACTATGGCTACACCTTC. The encoded protein is CASSQQGQGNYGYTF.

The chain combines TRBV27 with TRBJ2-7, with a weak D call TRBD2 (5 bases). The CDR3 is 16 amino acids. Per the germline V gene, CDR1 is MNHEY and CDR2 is SMNVEV (reference sequence). Trimming removed 5 bases at V and 0 bases at J, with 17 bases between. For the CDR3, the DNA is TGTGCCAGCAGTCTCGCCCCCCCGGGGAGCTCCTACGAGCAGTACTTC. Amino acid sequence: CASSLAPPGSSYEQYF.

The chain employs TRBV3-1 (or the pseudogene TRBV3-2) and TRBJ2-5; D is possibly TRBD2 (5 bases). The V end was cut by 1 base, the J end by 2 bases, with 8 bases between. The germline CDR1 and CDR2 sequences are LGHDT and YNNKEL (reference sequence). The CDR3 consists of 14 residues. This CDR3 is CASSQGLPQETQYF. CDR3 DNA sequence: TGTGCCAGCAGCCAAGGACTACCACAAGAGACCCAGTACTTC.

V usage is TRBV7-2 and J usage is TRBJ2-7, with D possibly being TRBD2 (5 bases). The CDR3 is made up of 14 amino acids. Germline V gene data show CDR1 as SGHTA and CDR2 as FQGNSA. Trimming cost V 4 bases and J 4 bases, with 14 bases left between them. Here the CDR3 reads CASSSASPIYEQYF. The CDR3 DNA is TGTGCCAGCAGCTCGGCTAGCCCCATATACGAGCAGTACTTC.

The J gene is TRBJ1-1, the V gene TRBV24-1; no clear D. The CDR3 consists of 13 residues. From germline, CDR1 is KGHDR and CDR2 SFDVKD. V was trimmed by 7 bases and J by 0 bases, leaving 8 bases between them. CDR3 in amino acids: CATSTTVNTEAFF. The CDR3 DNA is TGTGCCACCAGCACGACTGTGAACACTGAAGCTTTCTTT.

J is TRBJ2-2 and V is TRBV18, with 10 bases matching TRBD1. After removal of 4 bases from V and 6 bases from J, the junction contained 5 bases not matched to a gene. This CDR3 region has 15 residues. CDR1 is KGHSH and CDR2 is LQKENI in the germline V gene. DNA of the CDR3: TGTGCCAGCTCACGAGGGACAGGGGATCCCGGGGAGCTGTTTTTT. It encodes CASSRGTGDPGELFF.

V and J are TRBV5-4 and TRBJ1-2; 9 bases line up with TRBD1. The CDR3 has 15 residues. Germline lookup yields CDR1 SGHNT and CDR2 YYREEE (reference sequence). J was trimmed by 4 bases and V by 4 bases; bases with no gene match: 8. CDR3 amino acids: CASSDNRGQGYGYTF. In nucleotides, the CDR3 is TGTGCCAGCAGCGACAACAGGGGGCAAGGCTATGGCTACACCTTC.

The genes are TRBV18 and TRBJ1-1, with 8 bases identical to TRBD1. Germline lookup yields CDR1 KGHSH and CDR2 LQKENI. This CDR3 is 12 amino acids long. After removal of 5 bases from V and 7 bases from J, the junction contained 3 bases not matched to a gene. The CDR3 region is CASSGQGNEAFF. The CDR3 DNA reads as TGTGCCAGCTCAGGACAGGGTAATGAAGCTTTCTTT.

This sequence joins TRBV19 and TRBJ1-2; tentative D call: TRBD1 (6 bases). The CDR3 extends over 15 amino acids. The V and J ends lost 6 bases and 1 base respectively, with 15 bases between them. From germline, CDR1 is LNHDA and CDR2 SQIVND (reference sequence). DNA of the CDR3: TGTGCCAGTAGCTTCGACAGGAGATTTAACTATGGCTACACCTTC. Its protein is CASSFDRRFNYGYTF.

This rearrangement joins TRBV27 to TRBJ2-5, with D perhaps matching TRBD2 (5 bases). The CDR3 runs 16 residues. Germline CDR1 and CDR2: MNHEY and SMNVEV (reference sequence). Trimming pared 5 bases from V and 1 base from J, leaving 17 bases between. The CDR3 here is CASSPTPTRVQETQYF. The CDR3 DNA reads TGTGCCAGCAGTCCGACCCCTACGCGGGTCCAAGAGACCCAGTACTTC.